This passage covers 12 T cell receptor beta chains from one sample sequenced in a study of vaccination effects on CD4 cells after COVID-19. For these receptors, no antigen is known. Prior to sequencing, the ViraFEST assay stimulated PBMC with viral peptide pools, which expanded the antigen-specific CD4+ T cells. Investigators separated out CD4+ T cells once around nine days of culture had passed. Sometime from March through December 2020, the person acquired a SARS-CoV-2 infection that PCR confirmed. Assay used: immunoSEQ multiplex PCR; TCRdb lists only in-frame clones, some missing. The repertoire holds 21,000 or so clones, with roughly 70% as singletons. Sequences were derived from CD4+ T cells from PBMCs cultured with a peptide pool, sampled before COVID-19 vaccination. The receptors here all came from a human donor who had a prior SARS-CoV-2 infection.

This chain connects TRBV9 to TRBJ2-3, with 8 bases matching TRBD2. V lost 0 bases to trimming and J lost 2 bases; unmatched junction nucleotides: 8. Germline loops: CDR1 SGDLS, CDR2 YYNGEE. The CDR3 has 17 residues. The DNA for the CDR3 is TGTGCCAGCAGCGTAGAGGGCGGGGGGATCCCCACAGATACGCAGTATTTT. This translates into CASSVEGGGIPTDTQYF.

The chain has TRBV7-9 and TRBJ2-2; maybe TRBD2 (6 bases). In germline, CDR1 is SEHNR, CDR2 FQNEAQ (reference sequence). There are 14 residues in the CDR3. The V and J ends lost 10 bases and 2 bases respectively, with 14 bases between them. This CDR3 is CAIEVAGNTGELFF. The DNA of the CDR3 is TGTGCCATTGAGGTTGCGGGAAACACCGGGGAGCTGTTTTTT.

CDR3 protein: CASSFTGANIYNEQFF. The DNA for the CDR3 is TGTGCCAGCAGCTTTACAGGGGCGAATATCTACAATGAGCAGTTCTTC. This chain uses TRBV5-6 with TRBJ2-1; 7 bases fit TRBD1. Unmatched junction bases numbered 8, after V lost 2 bases and J lost 3 bases. Germline V gives CDR1 SGHDT, CDR2 YYEEEE. The CDR3 is made up of 16 amino acids.

The chain is built from TRBV6-2 or TRBV6-3 and TRBJ2-7; 8 bases fit TRBD2. Germline V gene data show CDR1 as MNHEY and CDR2 as SVGEGT. The CDR3 sequence is 17 residues long. V lost 2 bases to trimming and J lost 0 bases; unmatched junction nucleotides: 9. The CDR3: CASSYRTSGRYSYEQYF. The CDR3 coding sequence is TGTGCCAGCAGTTACCGAACTAGCGGAAGATACTCCTACGAGCAGTACTTC.

The J gene is TRBJ2-3, the V gene TRBV11-2; weak D call: TRBD2 (5 bases). CDR3 length: 17 amino acids. Trimming removed 5 bases at V and 1 base at J, with 19 bases between. Per germline, CDR1 SGHAT and CDR2 FQNNGV. The CDR3 nucleotides read TGTGCCAGCAGCCCTAGCCCTAGGCTTGGGGGCACAGATACGCAGTATTTT. Residues: CASSPSPRLGGTDTQYF. The variable domain in full, with the rest retrieved from reference TRBV11-2 and TRBJ2-3, is EAGVAQSPRYKIIEKRQSVAFWCNPISGHATLYWYQQILGQGPKLLIQFQNNGVVDDSQLPKDRFSAERLKGVDSTLKIQPAKLEDSAVYLCASSPSPRLGGTDTQYFGPGTRLTVL.

As concerns this clone: Other DNA variants within this sample encode the same CDR3. The chain couples TRBV7-3 to TRBJ2-2; D could derive from TRBD1 or TRBD2 (5 bases each). This CDR3 comprises 14 residues. Germline loops: CDR1 SGHTA, CDR2 FQGTGA. Trimming pared 1 base from V and 5 bases from J, leaving 8 bases between. The CDR3 DNA sequence: TGTGCCAGCAGCTTAAGGGGCGGGACCGGGGAGCTGTTTTTT. It yields the protein CASSLRGGTGELFF.

The chain couples TRBV3-1 (or the pseudogene TRBV3-2) to TRBJ2-1; the D is unclear. CDR1 and CDR2 (germline): LGHDT, YNNKEL (reference sequence). CDR3 length: 13 residues. V lost 0 bases and J lost 13, with 13 bases in between. Written as DNA, the CDR3 is TGTGCCAGCAGCCAAGATTCGGCTAGAAAACAGTTCTTC. Amino acids: CASSQDSARKQFF.

This rearrangement joins TRBV13 to TRBJ2-7; 11 nucleotides align to TRBD2. The V segment lost 7 bases and the J segment 2 bases; nucleotides outside the gene matches: 10. The CDR3 loop spans 16 amino acids. Germline loops: CDR1 PRHDT, CDR2 FYEKMQ (reference sequence). DNA for the CDR3: TGTGCCAGCAAGAGCAGCCTAGCGGGGGGCGCCTACGAGCAGTACTTC. Protein product: CASKSSLAGGAYEQYF.

This chain uses TRBV2 with TRBJ1-1; D is possibly TRBD1 (5 bases). Germline V CDR1 and CDR2: SNHLY, FYNNEI. The CDR3 is made up of 12 amino acids. V dropped 8 bases and J dropped 7 bases, with 14 bases sitting between them. CDR3 sequence reads: CASASDIVEAFF. The CDR3 DNA reads TGTGCCAGCGCCTCGGACATAGTTGAAGCTTTCTTT. Combining the CDR3 with reference TRBV2 and TRBJ1-1 gives the whole variable domain EPEVTQTPSHQVTQMGQEVILRCVPISNHLYFYWYRQILGQKVEFLVSFYNNEISEKSEIFDDQFSVERPDGSNFTLKIRSTKLEDSAMYFCASASDIVEAFFGQGTRLTVV.

This rearrangement joins TRBV30 to TRBJ1-5, with D perhaps TRBD1 (5 bases). The germline V and J ends were trimmed by 0 bases and 5 bases, with 8 bases remaining between them. CDR3 size: 13 residues. CDR1 and CDR2 (germline): GTSNPN, SVGIG (reference sequence). CDR3 DNA: TGTGCCTGGAGTGTACTGGGGGATCAGCCCCAGCATTTT. Translated: CAWSVLGDQPQHF.

V gene TRBV28 combines with J gene TRBJ1-2; D is perhaps TRBD1 (5 bases). This CDR3 contains 13 residues. Germline CDR1 MDHEN, CDR2 SYDVKM. V lost 5 bases and J 3 bases, leaving 10 bases between the germline ends. CDR3 coding DNA: TGTGCCAGCAGTCCCGACAGCTACTATGGCTACACCTTC. This sequence encodes CASSPDSYYGYTF.

This chain connects TRBV13 to TRBJ2-7; D is perhaps TRBD1 or TRBD2 (5 bases each). Germline assignment: CDR1 PRHDT and CDR2 FYEKMQ (reference sequence). The CDR3 is made up of 10 amino acids. Trimming took 11 bases from V and 2 from J, leaving 7 bases between them. The CDR3 nucleotides are TGTGCCCCGGGGCCCTACGAGCAGTACTTC. Protein sequence: CAPGPYEQYF.